A selection of T cell receptor beta chains follows, all from one sample in a study of cytomegalovirus exposure and HLA in healthy donors. The assay was immunoSEQ multiplex PCR, and TCRdb's table has in-frame clones only and misses some. The data contain about 110,000 clones, 82% of them seen just once; the ten biggest clones take up roughly 3%. Input material: PBMCs. The receptors were sampled from a man aged 25 to 45 in good health and CMV-seropositive. Each CDR3 is given with its conserved first and last residue. The order of the fields is V gene, D gene, clone size, J gene, CDR3 protein, CDR3 DNA. A D gene is named only where the DNA matches it firmly. Rows give clone size only sometimes, using once, few, many, or a class for an expanded clone.

TRBV7-8,.,.,TRBJ2-2,CASSWRRINTGELFF,TGTGCCAGCAGCTGGAGACGGATAAACACCGGGGAGCTGTTTTTT
TRBV7-2,.,.,TRBJ1-1,CASRPWAAGNTEAFF,TGTGCCAGCAGACCCTGGGCAGCCGGGAACACTGAAGCTTTCTTT
TRBV19,TRBD1,few,TRBJ1-5,CASSLKRTGAFQPQHF,TGTGCCAGTAGTCTCAAGAGGACAGGGGCTTTTCAGCCCCAGCATTTT
TRBV5-4,.,few,TRBJ1-3,CASSQVSSGNTIYF,TGTGCCAGCAGCCAAGTGAGCTCTGGAAACACCATATATTTT
TRBV6-5,.,.,TRBJ2-3,CASSTTSTDTQYF,TGTGCCAGCAGCACGACTAGTACAGATACGCAGTATTTT
TRBV6-1,.,.,TRBJ1-5,CASSEFPGHQQNQPQHF,TGTGCCAGCAGTGAATTCCCGGGACACCAACAAAATCAGCCCCAGCATTTT
TRBV7-8,.,.,TRBJ2-7,CASSFLQRGSYEQYF,TGTGCCAGCAGCTTCCTCCAGCGAGGGTCCTACGAGCAGTACTTC
TRBV9,TRBD2,.,TRBJ2-1,CASSPGGGYNEQFF,TGTGCCAGCAGCCCGGGGGGGGGTTACAATGAGCAGTTCTTC
TRBV7-6,.,.,TRBJ2-1,CASSLAAREQFF,TGTGCCAGCAGCTTAGCCGCTAGGGAGCAGTTCTTC
TRBV19,TRBD1,.,TRBJ2-3,CASRGTGGTDTQYF,TGTGCCAGTAGGGGGACAGGGGGCACAGATACGCAGTATTTT
TRBV4-1,TRBD2,.,TRBJ2-3,CASSQGLAFSTDTQYF,TGCGCCAGCAGCCAGGGACTAGCTTTTAGCACAGATACGCAGTATTTT
TRBV7-9,.,.,TRBJ1-2,CASSLDSQPYGYTF,TGTGCCAGCAGCTTAGACAGCCAGCCCTATGGCTACACCTTC
TRBV7-9,.,.,TRBJ2-2,CASTQGNLVDGELFF,TGTGCCAGCACTCAGGGGAATTTGGTGGACGGGGAGCTGTTTTTT
TRBV7-8,.,.,TRBJ2-2,CASSLDGTGELFF,TGTGCCAGCAGCTTAGACGGGACCGGGGAGCTGTTTTTT
TRBV5-4,.,few,TRBJ2-2,CASSPTLANTGELFF,TGTGCCAGCAGCCCTACGCTTGCGAACACCGGGGAGCTGTTTTTT
TRBV10-3,.,.,TRBJ2-7,CAISEQDYEQYF,TGTGCCATCAGTGAACAGGATTACGAGCAGTACTTC
TRBV6-5,.,.,TRBJ2-7,CASSWGQAYEQYF,TGTGCCAGCAGTTGGGGACAAGCCTACGAGCAGTACTTC
TRBV7-9,TRBD2,.,TRBJ2-3,CSSSPSGRGGWKDTQYF,TGTTCCAGCAGCCCTAGCGGGAGGGGGGGGTGGAAAGATACGCAGTATTTT
TRBV11-2,TRBD2,.,TRBJ2-3,CASSLGGLAAGDTQYF,TGTGCCAGCAGCTTAGGGGGACTAGCAGCTGGAGATACGCAGTATTTT
TRBV5-6,TRBD1,.,TRBJ2-2,CASTTGQGYPGELFF,TGTGCCAGCACAACGGGACAGGGGTATCCCGGGGAGCTGTTTTTT
TRBV19,.,.,TRBJ1-2,CASGTSNYGYTF,TGTGCCAGTGGGACAAGTAACTATGGCTACACCTTC
TRBV4-1,.,.,TRBJ1-3,CASSHPERGAGNTIYF,TGCGCCAGCAGCCACCCTGAACGGGGGGCTGGAAACACCATATATTTT
TRBV15,TRBD2,.,TRBJ2-3,CATSTNSPWSSGSDTQYF,TGTGCCACCAGCACAAACTCCCCCTGGTCTAGCGGGTCAGATACGCAGTATTTT
TRBV7-9,.,.,TRBJ2-6,CASSLGTLSGANGLTF,TGTGCCAGCAGCTTAGGCACCCTCTCTGGGGCCAACGGCCTGACTTTC
TRBV28,.,.,TRBJ1-1,CASHPPTDTEAFF,TGTGCCAGCCACCCCCCTACCGACACTGAAGCTTTCTTT
TRBV15,.,.,TRBJ1-1,CATSKGGEAFF,TGTGCCACCAGCAAGGGAGGGGAAGCTTTCTTT
TRBV19,.,few,TRBJ1-2,CASSRGGSFMGYGYTF,TGTGCCAGTAGTCGCGGGGGCTCCTTCATGGGGTATGGCTACACCTTC
TRBV11-2,TRBD1,once,TRBJ2-7,CASSSGQGYEQYF,TGTGCCAGCAGTTCGGGACAGGGCTACGAGCAGTACTTC
TRBV4-1,.,.,TRBJ2-7,CASSHATGPYEQYF,TGCGCCAGCAGCCATGCTACAGGGCCCTACGAGCAGTACTTC
TRBV7-9,TRBD1,.,TRBJ1-4,CSSSSITGGLREKLFF,TGTTCCAGCAGCTCAATTACAGGGGGCCTTAGGGAAAAACTGTTTTTT
TRBV5-4,TRBD2,few,TRBJ2-3,CASSLAARGGQDTQYF,TGTGCCAGCAGCTTGGCCGCGCGGGGGGGCCAAGATACGCAGTATTTT
TRBV5-4,TRBD2,.,TRBJ2-3,CASRTSGGTDTQYF,TGTGCCAGCAGGACTAGCGGGGGCACAGATACGCAGTATTTT
TRBV10-3,TRBD1,.,TRBJ2-1,CAISEPMDRRHNEQFF,TGTGCCATCAGTGAGCCGATGGACAGGAGGCACAATGAGCAGTTCTTC
TRBV29-1,.,.,TRBJ1-2,CSVDRQGYGYTF,TGCAGCGTTGATCGGCAGGGGTATGGCTACACCTTC
TRBV15,.,.,TRBJ1-5,CATSRDHTEGKPQHF,TGTGCCACCAGCAGAGATCATACGGAGGGGAAGCCCCAGCATTTT
TRBV7-2,.,.,TRBJ2-1,CASSRPGLSNEQFF,TGTGCCAGCAGCCGACCGGGACTGAGCAATGAGCAGTTCTTC
TRBV5-6,.,.,TRBJ2-2,CASSLWHTGELFF,TGTGCCAGCAGCTTGTGGCACACCGGGGAGCTGTTTTTT
TRBV10-3,TRBD1,.,TRBJ1-1,CAISAVWGQGTTEAFF,TGTGCCATCAGTGCGGTGTGGGGACAGGGGACCACTGAAGCTTTCTTT
TRBV7-9,TRBD1,once,TRBJ2-1,CASKSGGFNEQFF,TGTGCCAGCAAGTCAGGGGGTTTCAATGAGCAGTTCTTC
TRBV5-1,.,once,TRBJ2-5,CASSRPDLGEETQYF,TGCGCCAGCAGCCGACCAGACTTAGGGGAAGAGACCCAGTACTTC
TRBV10-3,.,.,TRBJ1-2,CAISPGEESYTF,TGTGCCATCAGTCCGGGGGAGGAAAGCTACACCTTC
TRBV6-6,TRBD1,few,TRBJ2-7,CASSPLPGQGTNEQYF,TGTGCCAGCAGTCCCCTCCCGGGACAGGGTACGAACGAGCAGTACTTC
TRBV6-4,TRBD2,.,TRBJ2-1,CASSASGGFYNEQFF,TGTGCCAGCAGTGCTAGCGGGGGTTTCTACAATGAGCAGTTCTTC
TRBV15,.,.,TRBJ2-3,CATSSLSGDTQYF,TGTGCCACCAGCAGCCTGTCCGGGGATACGCAGTATTTT
TRBV12-5,.,few,TRBJ1-1,CASALRGTEAFF,TGTGCTAGTGCCTTGAGAGGAACTGAAGCTTTCTTT
TRBV11-2,TRBD1,.,TRBJ1-1,CASSEDRATEAFF,TGTGCCAGCAGCGAGGACAGGGCGACTGAAGCTTTCTTT
TRBV2,.,.,TRBJ1-2,CASRVRQSRYGYTF,TGTGCCAGCAGGGTTAGACAGTCCCGTTATGGCTACACCTTC
TRBV21-1,.,few,TRBJ2-7,CASTRLAETYEQYF,TGTGCCAGCACCCGGCTAGCCGAAACCTACGAGCAGTACTTC
TRBV9,TRBD1,.,TRBJ1-1,CASSDRGFGGNTEAFF,TGTGCCAGCAGCGACAGGGGGTTCGGAGGGAACACTGAAGCTTTCTTT
TRBV5-1,TRBD1,.,TRBJ2-5,CASSLRTTGDETQYF,TGCGCCAGCAGCTTGAGGACGACAGGGGATGAGACCCAGTACTTC
TRBV7-9,.,.,TRBJ2-3,CASSLQGTDTQYF,TGTGCCAGCAGCTTACAGGGAACAGATACGCAGTATTTT
TRBV6-1,.,few,TRBJ2-7,CASSQASYEQYF,TGTGCCAGCTCCCAGGCCTCCTACGAGCAGTACTTC
TRBV10-3,.,few,TRBJ1-3,CAISSQGNRDTIYF,TGTGCCATCAGTTCTCAGGGGAATCGGGACACCATATATTTT
TRBV11-2,.,.,TRBJ2-5,CASSPVGETQYF,TGTGCCAGCAGTCCGGTCGGGGAGACCCAGTACTTC
TRBV18,TRBD1,.,TRBJ1-1,CASSPGTGRTEAFF,TGTGCCAGCTCACCAGGGACAGGGAGAACTGAAGCTTTCTTT